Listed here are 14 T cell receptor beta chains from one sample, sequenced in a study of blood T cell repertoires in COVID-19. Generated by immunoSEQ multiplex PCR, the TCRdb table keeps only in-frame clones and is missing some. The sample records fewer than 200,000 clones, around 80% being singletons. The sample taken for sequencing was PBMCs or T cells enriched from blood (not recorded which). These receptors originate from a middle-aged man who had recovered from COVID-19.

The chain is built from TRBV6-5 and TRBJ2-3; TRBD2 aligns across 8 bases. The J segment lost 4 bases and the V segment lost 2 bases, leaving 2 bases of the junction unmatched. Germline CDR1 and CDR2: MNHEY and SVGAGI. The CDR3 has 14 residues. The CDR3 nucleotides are TGTGCCAGCAGTTACCGAGCGGGGGCAGATACGCAGTATTTT. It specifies CASSYRAGADTQYF.

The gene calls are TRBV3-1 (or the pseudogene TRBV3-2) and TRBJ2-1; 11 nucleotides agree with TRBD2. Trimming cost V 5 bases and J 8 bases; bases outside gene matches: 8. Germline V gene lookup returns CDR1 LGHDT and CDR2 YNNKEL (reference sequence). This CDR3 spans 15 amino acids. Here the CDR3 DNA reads TGTGCCAGCAGCAAATTAGCGGGGGGGCCTCATGAGCAGTTCTTC. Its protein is CASSKLAGGPHEQFF.

The DNA for the CDR3 is TGTGCCAGCAGCAGCCAACCGCGGGGGGACCCTTCTGAGCAGTACTTC. This codes for CASSSQPRGDPSEQYF. J is TRBJ2-7 and V is TRBV4-2; 8 bases agree with TRBD2. With V trimmed by 5 bases and J by 7 bases, 16 bases remained unmatched. Germline CDR1 and CDR2: LGHNA and YNFKEQ. The CDR3 is 16 amino acids.

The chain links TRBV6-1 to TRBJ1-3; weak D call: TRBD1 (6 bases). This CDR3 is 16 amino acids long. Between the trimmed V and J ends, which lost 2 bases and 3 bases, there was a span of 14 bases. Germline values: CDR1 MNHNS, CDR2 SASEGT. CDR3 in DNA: TGTGCCAGCAGTGAAACAGGGACGATAAGTGGAAACACCATATATTTT. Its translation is CASSETGTISGNTIYF.

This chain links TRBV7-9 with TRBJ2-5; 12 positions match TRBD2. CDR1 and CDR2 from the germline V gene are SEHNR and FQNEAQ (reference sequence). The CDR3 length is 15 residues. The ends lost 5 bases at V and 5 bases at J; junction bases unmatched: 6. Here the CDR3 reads CASSPPLAGGETQYF. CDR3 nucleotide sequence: TGTGCCAGCAGCCCCCCGCTAGCGGGGGGGGAGACCCAGTACTTC.

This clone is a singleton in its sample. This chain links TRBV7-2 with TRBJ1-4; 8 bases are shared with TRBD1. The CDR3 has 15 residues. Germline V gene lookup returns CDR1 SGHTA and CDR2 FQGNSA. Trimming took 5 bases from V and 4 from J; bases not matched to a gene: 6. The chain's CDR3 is CASSPGTGGNEKLFF. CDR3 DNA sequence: TGTGCCAGCAGCCCAGGGACAGGTGGTAATGAAAAACTGTTTTTT.

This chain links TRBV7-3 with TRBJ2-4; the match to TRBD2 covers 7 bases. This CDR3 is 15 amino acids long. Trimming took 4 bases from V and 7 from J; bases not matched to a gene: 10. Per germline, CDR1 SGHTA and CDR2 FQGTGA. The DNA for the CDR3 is TGTGCCAGCAGCTCCTCAGCGGGGCAGGACAACATTCAGTACTTC. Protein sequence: CASSSSAGQDNIQYF.

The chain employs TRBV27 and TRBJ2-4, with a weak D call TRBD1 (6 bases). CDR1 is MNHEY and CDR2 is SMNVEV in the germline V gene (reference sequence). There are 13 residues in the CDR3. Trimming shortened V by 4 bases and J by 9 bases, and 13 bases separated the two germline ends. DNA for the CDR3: TGTGCCAGCAGTTGGGACACCCTAGGCATTCAGTACTTC. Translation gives CASSWDTLGIQYF.

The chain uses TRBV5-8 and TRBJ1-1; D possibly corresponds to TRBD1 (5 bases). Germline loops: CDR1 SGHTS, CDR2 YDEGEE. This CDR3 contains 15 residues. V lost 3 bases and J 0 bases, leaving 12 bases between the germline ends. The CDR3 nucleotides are TGTGCCAGCAGCTCCCCCGCCAGGGTGAACACTGAAGCTTTCTTT. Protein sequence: CASSSPARVNTEAFF.

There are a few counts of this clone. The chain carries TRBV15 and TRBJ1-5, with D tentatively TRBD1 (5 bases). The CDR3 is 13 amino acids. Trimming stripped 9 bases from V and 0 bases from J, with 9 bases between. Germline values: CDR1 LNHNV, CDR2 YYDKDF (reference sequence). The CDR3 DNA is TGTGCCACTTCACAGGATAGCAATCAGCCCCAGCATTTT. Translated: CATSQDSNQPQHF.

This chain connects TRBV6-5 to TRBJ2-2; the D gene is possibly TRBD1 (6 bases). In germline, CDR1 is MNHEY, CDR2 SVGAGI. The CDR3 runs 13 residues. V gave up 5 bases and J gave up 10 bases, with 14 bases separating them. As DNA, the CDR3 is TGTGCCAGCAGTCTGCGGACAGCTGCGGAGCTGTTTTTT. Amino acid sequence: CASSLRTAAELFF.

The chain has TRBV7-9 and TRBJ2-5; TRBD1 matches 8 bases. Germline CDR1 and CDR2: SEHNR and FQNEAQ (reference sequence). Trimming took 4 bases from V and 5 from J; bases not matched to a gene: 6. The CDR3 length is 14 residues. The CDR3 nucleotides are TGTGCCAGCAGCTCGGACAGGGTATGGGAGACCCAGTACTTC. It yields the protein CASSSDRVWETQYF.

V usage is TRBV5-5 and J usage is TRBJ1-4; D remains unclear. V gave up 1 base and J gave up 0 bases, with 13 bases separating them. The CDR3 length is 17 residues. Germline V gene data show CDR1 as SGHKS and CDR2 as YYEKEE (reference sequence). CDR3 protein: CASSLLGLDATNEKLFF. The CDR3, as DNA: TGTGCCAGCAGCTTGCTCGGACTTGATGCAACTAATGAAAAACTGTTTTTT.

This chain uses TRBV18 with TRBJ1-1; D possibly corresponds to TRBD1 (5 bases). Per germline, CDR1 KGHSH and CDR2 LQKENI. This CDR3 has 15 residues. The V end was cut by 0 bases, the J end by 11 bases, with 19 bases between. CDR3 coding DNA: TGTGCCAGCTCACCACCCGGTTTAGGACACTTGGGGGCTTTCTTT. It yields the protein CASSPPGLGHLGAFF.